These T cell receptor beta chains were read from a single sample in a study of Tregs in tolerant kidney transplant recipients. The table came from immunoSEQ multiplex PCR; TCRdb's copy has only in-frame clones and leaves some out. The table shows 75,000 to 100,000 clones, with 93% occurring only once. Sequenced here: CD4+ T cells from blood (PBMCs), sampled 12 months after the transplant. The receptors were sampled from a human patient who received a combined kidney and bone marrow transplant. The graft donor may have contributed some T cells. The conserved cysteine and the conserved F or W are not part of the CDR3 here. D genes are given only for firm matches.

V gene | CDR3 length | D gene | CDR3 protein
TRBV30 | 13 | TRBD2 | AWSVGLAEDYEQF
TRBV14 | 12 | NA | ASSFRLSTDTQY
TRBV2 | 10 | NA | ASSWTEETQY
TRBV4-2 | 14 | NA | ASSQDIRPIQDTQY
TRBV2 | 11 | NA | ASSEQGADTQY
TRBV28 | 16 | TRBD1 | ASSLFRDRLAFSYEQY
TRBV13 | 12 | TRBD2 | ASRRLATTYEQY
TRBV15 | 15 | NA | ATSRGRGRRTNEKLF
TRBV11-2 | 13 | NA | ASSYTGTPSYEQY
TRBV11-2 | 10 | NA | ASSFDSYEQY
TRBV6-8 | 11 | NA | ASMPGVNTEAF
TRBV7-2 | 13 | NA | ASSLSPDSKNIQY
TRBV30 | 10 | NA | AWGGGRETQY
TRBV11-3 | 10 | NA | ASSLQGYEQF
TRBV7-6 | 12 | NA | ASSLNMGDYGYT
TRBV28 | 12 | TRBD1 | ASSSGQGNQPQH
TRBV30 | 14 | NA | AWSVRGPGGDQPQH
TRBV5-1 | 13 | NA | ASSLGEGWDTEAF
TRBV27 | 13 | NA | ASSLGPGVDYGYT
TRBV6-5 | 11 | NA | ASSRDITDTQY
TRBV6-5 | 11 | TRBD2 | ASRREAADTQY
TRBV10-3 | 14 | TRBD2 | AISRRTSGGVNEQF
TRBV29-1 | 12 | TRBD2 | SVQGLADYYEQY
TRBV7-8 | 14 | TRBD1 | ASSLRDRDHAYGYT
TRBV11-3 | 12 | NA | ASSLVGQQETQY
TRBV6-6 | 12 | NA | ASSYSRVSYEQY
TRBV19 | 13 | TRBD1 | ASSIKGTGNYGYT
TRBV7-2 | 14 | TRBD2 | ASSPRSGGDGNEQF
TRBV29-1 | 13 | TRBD1 | SVVTGGALVTEAF
TRBV12-5 | 11 | NA | ASGFLLSTEAF
TRBV7-2 | 10 | NA | ATGTSRNEQY
TRBV5-1 | 14 | NA | ASSLSPAGHSYEQY
TRBV11-1 | 15 | TRBD1 | ASSLWGTGQGKNGYT
TRBV6-6 | 14 | NA | ASSSTWSGGNQPQH
TRBV7-2 | 13 | TRBD1 | ASSVAGTALLEQY
TRBV11-2 | 14 | NA | ASSKRRDTFTDTQY
TRBV7-2 | 13 | TRBD1 | ASSSLRDRGHGYT
TRBV18 | 16 | TRBD2 | ASSPPTLKTSAQETQY
TRBV10-3 | 14 | NA | AISESARSPNTEAF
TRBV11-3 | 13 | NA | ASSAGSSSYNEQF
TRBV5-4 | 14 | TRBD2 | ASSLLAGGPGDTQY
TRBV5-8 | 13 | TRBD1 | ASSLTGVSGDEQF